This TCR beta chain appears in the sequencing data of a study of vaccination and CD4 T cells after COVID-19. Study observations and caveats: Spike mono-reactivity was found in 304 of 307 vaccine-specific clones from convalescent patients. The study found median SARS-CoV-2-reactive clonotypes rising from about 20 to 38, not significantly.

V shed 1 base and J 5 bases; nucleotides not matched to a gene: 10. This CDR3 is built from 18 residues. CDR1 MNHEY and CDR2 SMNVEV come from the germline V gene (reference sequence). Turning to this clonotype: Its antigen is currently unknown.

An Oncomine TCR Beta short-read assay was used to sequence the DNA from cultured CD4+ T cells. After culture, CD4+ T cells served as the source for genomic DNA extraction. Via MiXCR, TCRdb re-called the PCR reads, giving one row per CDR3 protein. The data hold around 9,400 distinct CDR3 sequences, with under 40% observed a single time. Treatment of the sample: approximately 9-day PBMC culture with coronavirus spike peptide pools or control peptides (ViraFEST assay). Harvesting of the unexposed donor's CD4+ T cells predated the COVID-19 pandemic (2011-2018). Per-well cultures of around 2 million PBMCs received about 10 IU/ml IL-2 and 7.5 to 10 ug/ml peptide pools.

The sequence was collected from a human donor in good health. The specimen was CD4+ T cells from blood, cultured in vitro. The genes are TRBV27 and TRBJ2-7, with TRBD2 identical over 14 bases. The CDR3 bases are TGTGCCAGCAGTTTATTTCCATCGGGGGGACTAGCGGGAGACGAGCAGTACTTC. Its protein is CASSLFPSGGLAGDEQYF.